The present entry profiles one T cell receptor beta chain with its context. The V gene end was trimmed by 3 bases and the J gene end by 4 bases; junction bases not matched to a gene: 3. The CDR3 spans 13 residues. Per germline, CDR1 DFQATT and CDR2 SNEGSKA (reference sequence). RNA totalling roughly 0.45 to 1 ug underwent reverse transcription with random hexamers. With immunoSEQ multiplex PCR, TCR beta CDR3 was amplified across 54 Vbeta and 13 Jbeta. TCRdb ran MiXCR on the immunoSEQ multiplex PCR reads and lists one entry per CDR3 protein. The table lists around 130,000 distinct CDR3 sequences, 80% to 85% of them singletons. The sample originates from a study of CD8 T cells in Susac syndrome.

The chain links TRBV20-1 to TRBJ2-1; 7 positions match TRBD2. The sequencing input was CD8+ T cells from PBMCs. The source of this sequence is a human donor with multiple sclerosis. CDR3 in DNA: TGCAGTGCTAGGGGGGGGTGGTACAATGAGCAGTTCTTC. Its protein is CSARGGWYNEQFF.